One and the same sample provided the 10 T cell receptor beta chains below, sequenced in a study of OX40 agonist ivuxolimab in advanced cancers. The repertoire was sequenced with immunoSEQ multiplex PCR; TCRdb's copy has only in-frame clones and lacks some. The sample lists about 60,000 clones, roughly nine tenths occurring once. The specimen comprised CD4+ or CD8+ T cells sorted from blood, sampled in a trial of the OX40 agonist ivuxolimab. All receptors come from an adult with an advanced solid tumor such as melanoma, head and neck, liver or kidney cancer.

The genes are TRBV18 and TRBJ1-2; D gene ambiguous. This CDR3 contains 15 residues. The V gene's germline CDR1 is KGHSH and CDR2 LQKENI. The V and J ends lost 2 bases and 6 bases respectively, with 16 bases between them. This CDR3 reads CASSPISGLGDGYTF. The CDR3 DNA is TGTGCCAGCTCACCAATTAGCGGGCTTGGGGATGGCTACACCTTC. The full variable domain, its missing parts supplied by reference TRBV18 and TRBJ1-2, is NAGVMQNPRHLVRRRGQEARLRCSPMKGHSHVYWYRQLPEEGLKFMVYLQKENIIDESGMPKERFSAEFPKEGPSILRIQQVVRGDSAAYFCASSPISGLGDGYTFGSGTRLTVV.

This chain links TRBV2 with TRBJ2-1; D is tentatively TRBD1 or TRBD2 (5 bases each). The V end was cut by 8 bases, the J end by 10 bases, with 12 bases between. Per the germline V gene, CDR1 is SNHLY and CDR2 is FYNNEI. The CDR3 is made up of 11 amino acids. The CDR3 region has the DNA TGTGCCAGCGGGGACGTGAGGGAGCAGTTCTTC. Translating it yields CASGDVREQFF.

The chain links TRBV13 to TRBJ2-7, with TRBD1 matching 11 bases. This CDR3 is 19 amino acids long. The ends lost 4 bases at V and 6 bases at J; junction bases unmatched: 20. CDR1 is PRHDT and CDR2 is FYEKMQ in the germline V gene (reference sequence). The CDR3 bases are TGTGCCAGCAGCTCCGGGACAGGGGGTTTGCGGGACCCCTCATCCGAGCAGTACTTC. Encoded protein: CASSSGTGGLRDPSSEQYF.

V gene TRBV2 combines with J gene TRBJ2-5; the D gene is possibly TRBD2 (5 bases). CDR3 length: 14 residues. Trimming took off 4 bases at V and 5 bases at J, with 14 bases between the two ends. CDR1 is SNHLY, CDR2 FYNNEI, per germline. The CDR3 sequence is CASSAAGGKETQYF. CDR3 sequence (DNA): TGTGCCAGCAGTGCCGCAGGAGGAAAGGAGACCCAGTACTTC.

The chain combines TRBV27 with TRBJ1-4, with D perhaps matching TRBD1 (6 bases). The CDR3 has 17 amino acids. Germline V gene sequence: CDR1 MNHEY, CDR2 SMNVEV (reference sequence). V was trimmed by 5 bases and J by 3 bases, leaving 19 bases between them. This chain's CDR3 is CASSPFTGNQANEKLFF. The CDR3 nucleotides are TGTGCCAGCAGTCCTTTTACAGGGAACCAGGCTAATGAAAAACTGTTTTTT.

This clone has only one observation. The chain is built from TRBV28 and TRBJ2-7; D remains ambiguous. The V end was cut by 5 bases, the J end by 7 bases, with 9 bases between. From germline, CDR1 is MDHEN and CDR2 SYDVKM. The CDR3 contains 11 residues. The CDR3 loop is CASSTLYEQYF. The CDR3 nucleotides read TGTGCCAGCAGTACGCTTTATGAGCAGTACTTC. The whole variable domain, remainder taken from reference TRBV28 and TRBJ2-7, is DVKVTQSSRYLVKRTGEKVFLECVQDMDHENMFWYRQDPGLGLRLIYFSYDVKMKEKGDIPEGYSVSREKKERFSLILESASTNQTSMYLCASSTLYEQYFGPGTRLTVT.

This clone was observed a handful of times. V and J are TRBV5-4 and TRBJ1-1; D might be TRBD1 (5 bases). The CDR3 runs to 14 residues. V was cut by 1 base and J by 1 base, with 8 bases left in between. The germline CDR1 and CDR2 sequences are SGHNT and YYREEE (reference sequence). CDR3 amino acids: CASSLWGWNTEAFF. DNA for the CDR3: TGTGCCAGCAGCTTGTGGGGGTGGAACACTGAAGCTTTCTTT.

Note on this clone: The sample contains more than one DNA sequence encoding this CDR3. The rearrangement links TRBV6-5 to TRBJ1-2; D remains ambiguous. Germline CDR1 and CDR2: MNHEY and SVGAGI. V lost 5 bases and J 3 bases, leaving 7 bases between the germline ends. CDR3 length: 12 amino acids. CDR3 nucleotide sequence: TGTGCCAGCAGTACCGGGTACTATGGCTACACCTTC. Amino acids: CASSTGYYGYTF.

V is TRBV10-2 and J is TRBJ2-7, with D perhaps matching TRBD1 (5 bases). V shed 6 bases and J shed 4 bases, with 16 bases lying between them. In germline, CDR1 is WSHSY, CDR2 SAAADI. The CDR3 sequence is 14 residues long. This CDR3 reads CASRDILPTYEQYF. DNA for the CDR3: TGCGCCAGCAGGGACATATTACCAACGTACGAGCAGTACTTC.

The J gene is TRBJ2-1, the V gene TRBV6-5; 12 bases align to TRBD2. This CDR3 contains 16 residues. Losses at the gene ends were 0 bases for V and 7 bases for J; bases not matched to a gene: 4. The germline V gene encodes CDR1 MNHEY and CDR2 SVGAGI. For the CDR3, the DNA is TGTGCCAGCAGTTACTCGACTAGCGGGAGTCGGAATGAGCAGTTCTTC. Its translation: CASSYSTSGSRNEQFF.